Sequencing of this T cell receptor beta chain was carried out in a study of tumor-infiltrating lymphocytes in primary liver carcinoma. Overall study findings and caveats: Tumors significantly exceeded blood in top-250-clone fraction (p = 0.039). Paired tumor-adjacent and tumor-blood samples overlapped less than tumor region pairs did.

This clonotype was picked up a small number of times. Its target is unknown. RNA was extracted from whole blood without cell sorting, alongside germline DNA. From 500 ng total RNA, TCR beta cDNA was generated with a primer in the constant region. Three nested multiplex PCR rounds, a slightly modified ARM-PCR method, built the TCR beta libraries. Researchers ran the first two PCR rounds for about 11 cycles each with TRBV1-TRBV30 forward primers and a C-beta reverse primer. TCRdb reprocessed the multiplex PCR reads with MiXCR, giving one entry per CDR3 protein. The sample has approximately 330,000 distinct CDR3 sequences, less than 70% seen once; the top ten hold roughly 6%. This CDR3 comprises 15 residues. Germline-derived CDR1 and CDR2 are SGHAT and FQNNGV. The ends were cut back, 1 base at V and 7 bases at J, with 16 bases in the middle.

The chain has TRBV11-2 and TRBJ2-5, with no clear D. The source material was peripheral blood. This receptor was taken from a man in his forties with primary liver carcinoma and hepatitis B virus infection. The CDR3 here is CASSLAGPEPGTQYF. The CDR3 DNA is TGTGCCAGCAGCTTAGCCGGCCCGGAACCGGGGACCCAGTACTTC. Drawing the rest from reference TRBV11-2 and TRBJ2-5, the complete variable domain is EAGVAQSPRYKIIEKRQSVAFWCNPISGHATLYWYQQILGQGPKLLIQFQNNGVVDDSQLPKDRFSAERLKGVDSTLKIQPAKLEDSAVYLCASSLAGPEPGTQYFGPGTRLLVL.